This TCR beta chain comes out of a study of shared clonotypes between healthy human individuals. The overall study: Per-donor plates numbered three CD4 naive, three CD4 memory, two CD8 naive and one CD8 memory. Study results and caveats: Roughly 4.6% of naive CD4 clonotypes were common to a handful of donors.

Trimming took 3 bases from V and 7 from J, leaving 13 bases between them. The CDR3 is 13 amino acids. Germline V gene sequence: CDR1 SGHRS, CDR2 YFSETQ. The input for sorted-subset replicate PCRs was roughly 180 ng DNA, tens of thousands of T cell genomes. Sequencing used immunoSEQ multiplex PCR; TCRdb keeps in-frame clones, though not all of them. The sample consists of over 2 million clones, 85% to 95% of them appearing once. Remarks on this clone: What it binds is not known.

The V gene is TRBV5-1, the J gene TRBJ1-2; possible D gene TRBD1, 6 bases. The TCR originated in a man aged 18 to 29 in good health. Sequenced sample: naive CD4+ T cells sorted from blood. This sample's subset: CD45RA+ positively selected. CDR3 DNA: TGCGCCAGCAGCTCGGAAATGGGGGCTGGCTACACCTTC. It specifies CASSSEMGAGYTF.